The clone carrying this T cell receptor beta chain turned up a few times. This sample stems from a study of CD8+ T cells in alopecia areata. Study in general: Each day, treated patients took oral tofacitinib twice, at 5 to 10 mg per dose.

The sample's treatment: oral pan-JAK inhibitor, 5-10 mg twice daily. The germline V gene encodes CDR1 WSHSY and CDR2 SAAADI. V was shortened by 0 bases and J by 8 bases, with 17 bases between the two germline ends. CDR3 length equals 16 residues. Sequencing used cDNA as its template, made by extracting RNA and reverse transcribing it. Method: immunoSEQ multiplex PCR; TCRdb's copy keeps in-frame clones and lacks some. The table records 100,000 or so clones, 55% to 70% of them present only once. The input for sequencing was CD8+ T cells sorted from blood, taken between weeks 55 and 70, from a patient treated with tofacitinib. The sequence came from a human donor with alopecia areata. J is TRBJ2-4 and V is TRBV10-2, with a tentative D call TRBD2 (5 bases). The CDR3 protein is CASSESGMRVVDIQYF. The CDR3 DNA follows: TGCGCCAGCAGTGAGTCGGGGATGCGGGTGGTGGACATTCAGTACTTC.